The sequence of this T cell receptor beta chain was determined in a study of monozygotic twins with inflammatory bowel disease. The study, taken as a whole, reports: Researchers were unable to tell different T cell subtypes apart.

TCRdb reanalyzed the 5' RACE reads and collapses them to one entry per CDR3 protein, without DNA. Its listing shows approximately 400,000 distinct CDR3 sequences. CDR1 is SGHTA and CDR2 is FQGNSA in the germline V gene. The CDR3 totals 15 residues. Turning to this clonotype: Its antigen remains unknown.

The chain links TRBV7-2 to TRBJ1-1; the TCRdb D gene call, TRBD1, has no DNA to confirm it. The clonotype originates from a human donor with ulcerative colitis or Crohn's disease, or a healthy co-twin of an affected twin (not recorded which). Sequenced: blood. The CDR3 here is CASSAPPRVGTEAFF.